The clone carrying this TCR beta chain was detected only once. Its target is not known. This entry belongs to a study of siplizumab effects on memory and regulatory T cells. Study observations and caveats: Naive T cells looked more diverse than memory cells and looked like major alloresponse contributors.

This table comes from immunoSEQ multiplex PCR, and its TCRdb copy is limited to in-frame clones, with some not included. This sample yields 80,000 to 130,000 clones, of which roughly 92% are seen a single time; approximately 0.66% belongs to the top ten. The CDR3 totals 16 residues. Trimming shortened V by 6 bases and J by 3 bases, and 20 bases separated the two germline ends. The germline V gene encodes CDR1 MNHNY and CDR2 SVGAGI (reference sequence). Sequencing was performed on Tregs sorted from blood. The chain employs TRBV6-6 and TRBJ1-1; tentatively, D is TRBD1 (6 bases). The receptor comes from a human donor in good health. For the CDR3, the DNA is TGTGCCAGCAGATCTTCACAGGGTCCGGCGGACACTGAAGCTTTCTTT. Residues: CASRSSQGPADTEAFF.